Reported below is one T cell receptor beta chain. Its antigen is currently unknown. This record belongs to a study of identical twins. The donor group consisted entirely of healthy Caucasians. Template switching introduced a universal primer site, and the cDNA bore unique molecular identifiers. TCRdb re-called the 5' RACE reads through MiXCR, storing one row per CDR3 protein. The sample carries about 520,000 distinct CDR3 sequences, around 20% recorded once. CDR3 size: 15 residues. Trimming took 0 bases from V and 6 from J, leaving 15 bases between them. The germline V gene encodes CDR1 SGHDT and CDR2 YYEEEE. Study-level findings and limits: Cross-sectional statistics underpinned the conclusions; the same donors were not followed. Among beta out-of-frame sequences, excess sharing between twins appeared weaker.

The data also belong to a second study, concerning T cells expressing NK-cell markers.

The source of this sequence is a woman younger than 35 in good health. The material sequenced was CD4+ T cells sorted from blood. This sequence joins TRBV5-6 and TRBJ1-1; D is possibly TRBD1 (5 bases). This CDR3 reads CASSLGMGRRSEAFF. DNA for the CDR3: TGTGCCAGCAGCTTGGGTATGGGACGGAGGTCTGAAGCTTTCTTT.